The T cell receptor beta chain under discussion was sequenced for a study of cytomegalovirus exposure and HLA in healthy donors. Study-level points and caveats: Presence/absence results assume similar sequencing depth per donor, which may not hold.

Germline V gene sequence: CDR1 MNHNY, CDR2 SVGAGI (reference sequence). V lost 6 bases to trimming and J lost 7 bases, with 10 bases between them. The CDR3 has 12 amino acids. As to this clone: Its antigen is unknown.

Use of 60 Vbeta and 13 Jbeta primers characterized the PCR. Method: immunoSEQ multiplex PCR; TCRdb's copy keeps in-frame clones and lacks some. The table shows approximately 170,000 clones, with roughly 81% occurring only once. The sequence was collected from a man younger than 40 in good health and CMV-seropositive. The rearrangement links TRBV6-6 to TRBJ2-1; no clear D. The source material was PBMCs. The CDR3 region is CASSSSGNEQFF. CDR3 coding DNA: TGTGCCAGCAGCTCGTCAGGAAATGAGCAGTTCTTC.